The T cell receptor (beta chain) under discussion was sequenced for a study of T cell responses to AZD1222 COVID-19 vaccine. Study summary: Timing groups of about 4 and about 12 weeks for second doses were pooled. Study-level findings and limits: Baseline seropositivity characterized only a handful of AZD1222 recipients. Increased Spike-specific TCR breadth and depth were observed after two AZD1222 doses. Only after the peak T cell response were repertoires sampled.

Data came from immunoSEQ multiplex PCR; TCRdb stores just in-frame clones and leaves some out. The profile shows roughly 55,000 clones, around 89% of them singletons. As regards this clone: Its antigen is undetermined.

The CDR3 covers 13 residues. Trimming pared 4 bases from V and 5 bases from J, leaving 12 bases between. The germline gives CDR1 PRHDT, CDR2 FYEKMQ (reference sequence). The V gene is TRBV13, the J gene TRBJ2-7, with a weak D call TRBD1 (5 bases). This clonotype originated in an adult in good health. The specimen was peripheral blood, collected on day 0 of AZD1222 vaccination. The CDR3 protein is CASSSDNPNEQYF. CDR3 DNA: TGTGCCAGCAGCTCGGACAATCCGAACGAGCAGTACTTC.